One and the same sample provided the 24 T cell receptor beta chains below, sequenced in a study of blood T cells in healthy people across ages. It was with a sample-barcoded 5' primer and a J-beta primer mix that a second PCR of about 6 to 12 cycles was run. TCRdb fed the 5' RACE reads into MiXCR, producing one record per CDR3 protein. The table shows some 1.8 million distinct CDR3 sequences, with about two fifths occurring only once. The sequencing input was blood. Receptors originate from a human donor in good health.

The V and J genes are TRBV5-1 and TRBJ1-2; D may be TRBD1 (6 bases). Germline values: CDR1 SGHRS, CDR2 YFSETQ. This CDR3 comprises 14 residues. The V and J ends lost 1 base and 5 bases respectively, with 12 bases between them. The CDR3 sequence is CASSLYRQGYGYTF. DNA of the CDR3: TGCGCCAGCAGCTTGTATCGGCAGGGGTATGGCTACACCTTC. Drawing the rest from reference TRBV5-1 and TRBJ1-2, the complete variable domain is KAGVTQTPRYLIKTRGQQVTLSCSPISGHRSVSWYQQTPGQGLQFLFEYFSETQRNKGNFPGRFSGRQFSNSRSEMNVSTLELGDSALYLCASSLYRQGYGYTFGSGTRLTVV.

The chain combines TRBV4-2 with TRBJ1-5, with D possibly TRBD1 on 6 matching bases. Germline values: CDR1 LGHNA, CDR2 YNFKEQ. V dropped 4 bases and J dropped 5 bases, with 18 bases sitting between them. The CDR3 is 16 amino acids. Here the CDR3 reads CASSLLEGGLHQPQHF. The CDR3, as DNA: TGTGCCAGCAGCCTATTGGAGGGGGGGCTGCATCAGCCCCAGCATTTT.

This clonotype was counted ten times or more. The chain combines TRBV12-3 or TRBV12-4 with TRBJ2-7, with 8 positions matching TRBD2. V shed 6 bases, J shed 3 bases, and the junction held 4 bases outside the gene matches. The CDR3 is made up of 13 amino acids. CDR3 DNA: TGTGCCAGCAGCCTTACTAGCGGCTACGAGCAGTACTTC. It codes for CASSLTSGYEQYF.

The rearrangement joins TRBV3-1 to TRBJ1-2; unclear D gene. The germline V gene encodes CDR1 LGHDT and CDR2 YNNKEL (reference sequence). V lost 1 base to trimming and J lost 4 bases, with 16 bases between them. This CDR3 has 16 amino acids. CDR3 in DNA: TGTGCCAGCAGCCAAGTGCCGTCGGAACCCGTCTATGGCTACACCTTC. It is translated as CASSQVPSEPVYGYTF.

This sequence joins TRBV4-3 and TRBJ2-1; no clear D. Germline CDR1 LGHNA, CDR2 YSLEER. V lost 2 bases and J 5 bases, leaving 13 bases between the germline ends. The CDR3 extends over 15 amino acids. The CDR3 here is CASSQNGLADNEQFF. The CDR3 coding sequence is TGCGCCAGCAGCCAAAACGGTCTGGCTGACAATGAGCAGTTCTTC.

The chain uses TRBV28 and TRBJ2-2, with no clear D. Trimming took 3 bases from V and 4 from J, leaving 15 bases between them. This CDR3 is built from 16 residues. CDR1 is MDHEN, CDR2 SYDVKM, per germline. The CDR3 DNA follows: TGTGCCAGCAGTTTCCCCAGGACGGACGGCACCGGGGAGCTGTTTTTT. Residues: CASSFPRTDGTGELFF.

This chain joins TRBV11-1 and TRBJ2-7; 8 bases fit TRBD2. Losses at the gene ends were 6 bases for V and 0 bases for J; bases not matched to a gene: 10. The CDR3 covers 16 residues. Germline V CDR1 and CDR2: SGHAT, FQDESV (reference sequence). CDR3: CASRPRGLAGSYEQYF. The CDR3 DNA reads as TGTGCCAGCAGGCCCAGAGGGCTAGCGGGCTCCTACGAGCAGTACTTC.

This chain links TRBV6-2 or TRBV6-3 with TRBJ2-7; D may be TRBD1 (5 bases). Germline V gives CDR1 MNHEY, CDR2 SVGEGT. V shed 1 base and J shed 5 bases, with 15 bases lying between them. The CDR3 contains 15 residues. The CDR3 spells CASSYFALGVDEQYF. Here the CDR3 DNA reads TGTGCCAGCAGTTACTTTGCCTTAGGGGTCGACGAGCAGTACTTC.

This clonotype was observed once. This chain connects TRBV20-1 to TRBJ2-3, with D possibly being TRBD1 (5 bases). Germline V gives CDR1 DFQATT, CDR2 SNEGSKA (reference sequence). CDR3 size: 15 residues. The germline V and J ends were trimmed by 1 base and 4 bases, with 15 bases remaining between them. In DNA, the CDR3 is TGCAGTGCTAGAGGGGGCAGACACAGCGCAGATACGCAGTATTTT. Translated: CSARGGRHSADTQYF.

This clonotype was observed a few times. The V and J genes are TRBV7-9 and TRBJ1-1; D gene ambiguous. Germline CDR1 SEHNR, CDR2 FQNEAQ (reference sequence). The CDR3 totals 16 residues. The germline V and J ends were trimmed by 1 base and 4 bases, with 16 bases remaining between them. The CDR3 is CASSLGLNEPPTEAFF. Written as DNA, the CDR3 is TGTGCCAGCAGCTTAGGACTGAATGAGCCCCCCACTGAAGCTTTCTTT.

There are a few counts of this clonotype. The rearrangement joins TRBV15 to TRBJ2-3; 7 nucleotides align to TRBD2. The germline gives CDR1 LNHNV, CDR2 YYDKDF (reference sequence). The ends lost 0 bases at V and 5 bases at J; junction bases unmatched: 14. CDR3 length: 18 amino acids. Here the CDR3 DNA reads TGTGCCACCAGCAGAGATCCCCCCAGCAGCGGGGTGGTAGATACGCAGTATTTT. Its protein product is CATSRDPPSSGVVDTQYF.

J is TRBJ1-6 and V is TRBV7-2; weak D call: TRBD1 (5 bases). Trimming left V 3 bases short and J 7 bases short, with 25 bases between. The CDR3 length is 19 residues. Germline V gene lookup returns CDR1 SGHTA and CDR2 FQGNSA. DNA for the CDR3: TGTGCCAGCAGCTTTGACTGGCCGCGGTGGGGCCTGCTAAATTCACCCCTCCACTTT. Its translation: CASSFDWPRWGLLNSPLHF.

This chain joins TRBV7-2 and TRBJ2-1; D ambiguous. Per the germline V gene, CDR1 is SGHTA and CDR2 is FQGNSA. V lost 5 bases, J lost 9 bases, and 17 bases lay in between. The CDR3 is 14 residues long. The CDR3 loop reads CASSPFPAWGEQFF. The CDR3 coding sequence is TGTGCCAGCAGCCCCTTCCCGGCCTGGGGTGAGCAGTTCTTC.

This clonotype appeared a few times. This rearrangement joins TRBV7-2 to TRBJ1-1; 8 positions agree with TRBD1. The J segment lost 9 bases and the V segment lost 5 bases, leaving 17 bases of the junction unmatched. The CDR3 runs 16 residues. Germline CDR1 and CDR2: SGHTA and FQGNSA. The CDR3 region has the DNA TGTGCCAGCAGCATCCCCTACGGGACAGGAGTTACTCAAGCTTTCTTT. This codes for CASSIPYGTGVTQAFF.

The chain couples TRBV5-6 to TRBJ2-3; D may be TRBD1 (5 bases). V was trimmed by 0 bases and J by 1 base, leaving 9 bases between them. Germline V gene sequence: CDR1 SGHDT, CDR2 YYEEEE. This CDR3 spans 15 amino acids. CDR3: CASSLAATGTDTQYF. The CDR3 nucleotides are TGTGCCAGCAGCTTGGCCGCGACAGGCACAGATACGCAGTATTTT.

This clonotype has a handful of counts. As DNA, the CDR3 is TGTGCCAGCAGCTTAGGAGGGTCGGTTCAGCCCCAGCATTTT. Translating gives CASSLGGSVQPQHF. The J gene is TRBJ1-5, the V gene TRBV7-2; D gene unclear. CDR1 is SGHTA, CDR2 FQGNSA, per germline. The length of the CDR3 is 14 residues. The V end lost 1 base, the J end lost 6 bases, and 10 bases lay between the germline ends. The full variable domain, rest sourced from reference TRBV7-2 and TRBJ1-5, is GAGVSQSPSNKVTEKGKDVELRCDPISGHTALYWYRQSLGQGLEFLIYFQGNSAPDKSGLPSDRFSAERTGGSVSTLTIQRTQQEDSAVYLCASSLGGSVQPQHFGDGTRLSIL.

This clonotype was found many times. Since a much larger clone is just one base distant, this may be a read error. This sequence joins TRBV5-5 and TRBJ2-6; 10 bases map to TRBD1. CDR3 length equals 15 residues. Germline V gives CDR1 SGHKS, CDR2 YYEKEE (reference sequence). The CDR3 sequence is CASSLAGTGANVRTF. The DNA for the CDR3 is TGTGCCAGCAGCTTGGCGGGGACAGGGGCCAACGTCCGGACTTTC.

This clonotype was observed a few times. The rearrangement uses TRBV5-1 and TRBJ2-1; 8 positions match TRBD1. The CDR3 is 14 residues long. Trimming removed 4 bases from V and 7 bases from J; junction bases left unmatched: 7. Germline V gene data show CDR1 as SGHRS and CDR2 as YFSETQ. The DNA of the CDR3 is TGCGCCAGCAGCCTGGGACAGGTTAGGAATGAGCAGTTCTTC. Translation: CASSLGQVRNEQFF.

This clonotype was observed a handful of times. The chain carries TRBV6-2 or TRBV6-3 and TRBJ2-1, with 7 bases lining up with TRBD1. The ends lost 8 bases at V and 7 bases at J; junction bases unmatched: 5. Looked up from germline, CDR1 is MNHEY and CDR2 is SVGEGT. The CDR3 totals 12 residues. CDR3 loop: CASHRGINEQFF. Written as DNA, the CDR3 is TGTGCCAGCCACAGGGGAATTAATGAGCAGTTCTTC.

A word on this clonotype: A junction end diverges from the germline sequence, so it may reflect a read error. This chain uses TRBV7-9 with TRBJ2-7, with D perhaps TRBD1 (6 bases). Germline CDR1 and CDR2: SEHNR and FQNEAQ (reference sequence). CDR3 length: 16 amino acids. Here the CDR3 DNA reads TGTGCCAGCAGCTTCTTTCACAGGGCCGACTCCTACGGGCAGTACTTC. Amino acids: CASSFFHRADSYGQYF.

At least ten counts were recorded for this clonotype. This sequence joins TRBV20-1 and TRBJ1-1; 7 nucleotides match TRBD1. Unmatched junction bases numbered 3, after V lost 5 bases and J lost 0 bases. The germline gives CDR1 DFQATT, CDR2 SNEGSKA (reference sequence). CDR3 length: 13 residues. CDR3 nucleotide sequence: TGCAGTGCTGGTGGGACAGTGAACACTGAAGCTTTCTTT. Translated, it gives CSAGGTVNTEAFF.

This clonotype was observed once. The chain combines TRBV7-2 with TRBJ1-2; TRBD1 might be the D (5 bases). V was clipped by 5 bases and J by 0 bases, with 16 bases between them. Germline lookup yields CDR1 SGHTA and CDR2 FQGNSA. This CDR3 is 16 amino acids long. In nucleotides, the CDR3 is TGTGCCAGCAGCCTTATGGGGACGGCTACTAACTATGGCTACACCTTC. It encodes CASSLMGTATNYGYTF.

This chain uses TRBV29-1 with TRBJ1-2; the D gene is possibly TRBD1 (5 bases). V was pared by 7 bases and J by 1 base, with 13 bases between. CDR3 length: 13 residues. Germline values: CDR1 SQVTM, CDR2 ANQGSEA. CDR3 sequence reads: CSAWDALNYGYTF. The DNA for the CDR3 is TGCAGCGCCTGGGACGCCCTTAACTATGGCTACACCTTC. Complete variable domain (other parts from reference TRBV29-1 and TRBJ1-2): SAVISQKPSRDICQRGTSLTIQCQVDSQVTMMFWYRQQPGQSLTLIATANQGSEATYESGFVIDKFPISRPNLTFSTLTVSNMSPEDSSIYLCSAWDALNYGYTFGSGTRLTVV.

To note about this clonotype: The junction and the germline gene differ at one end; a read error may be behind it. V is TRBV15 and J is TRBJ2-7; D not certain. Per the germline V gene, CDR1 is LNHNV and CDR2 is YYDKDF (reference sequence). The CDR3 runs to 14 residues. In nucleotides, the CDR3 is TGTGCCACCGGCAGAGATCTGAGCTCCTACGAGCAGTACTTC. Its protein is CATGRDLSSYEQYF.